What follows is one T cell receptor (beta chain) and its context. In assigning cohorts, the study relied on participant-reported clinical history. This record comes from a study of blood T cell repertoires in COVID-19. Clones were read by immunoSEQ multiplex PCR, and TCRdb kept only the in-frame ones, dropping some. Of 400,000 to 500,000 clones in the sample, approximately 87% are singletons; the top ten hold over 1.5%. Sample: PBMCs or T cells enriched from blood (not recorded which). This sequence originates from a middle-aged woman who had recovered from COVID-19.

Written as DNA, the CDR3 is TGTGCCAGTAGTCACGTAGGGGATCAGCCCCAGCATTTT. Its protein product is CASSHVGDQPQHF. This sequence joins TRBV19 and TRBJ1-5, with a possible D match to TRBD1 (5 bases). The CDR3 totals 13 residues. CDR1 and CDR2 from the germline V gene are LNHDA and SQIVND (reference sequence). V gave up 5 bases and J gave up 5 bases, with 10 bases separating them.